These 7 T cell receptor beta chains share one sample of origin, sequenced in a study of OX40 agonist ivuxolimab in advanced cancers. TCRdb's table, derived via immunoSEQ multiplex PCR, lists solely in-frame clones and lacks some. The data show fewer than 75,000 clones, with 87% seen just once and 0.6% to 0.7% held by the top ten. Sequencing used CD4+ or CD8+ T cells sorted from blood, obtained in a trial of the OX40 agonist ivuxolimab. The receptor set was obtained from an adult with an advanced solid tumor such as melanoma, head and neck, liver or kidney cancer.

The J gene is TRBJ2-7, the V gene TRBV10-3; unclear D gene. Germline lookup yields CDR1 ENHRY and CDR2 SYGVKD. This CDR3 is 13 amino acids long. V lost 4 bases, J lost 4 bases, and 11 bases lay in between. The chain's CDR3 is CAISAGPMYEQYF. The CDR3 coding sequence is TGTGCCATCAGTGCTGGCCCAATGTACGAGCAGTACTTC.

The V gene is TRBV5-1, the J gene TRBJ2-7, with TRBD2 matching 14 bases. Trimming at V came to 3 bases and at J to 2 bases, leaving 7 bases not matched to a gene. Germline assignment: CDR1 SGHRS and CDR2 YFSETQ. The CDR3 sequence is 17 residues long. CDR3 loop: CASSYGTSGRVTYEQYF. The CDR3 nucleotides are TGCGCCAGCAGCTACGGGACTAGCGGGAGAGTCACCTACGAGCAGTACTTC.

Remarks on this clone: One end of the junction varies from germline; a read error may be responsible. Other DNA sequences of this sample code for an identical CDR3. The chain carries TRBV29-1 and TRBJ1-3; 8 bases line up with TRBD1. This CDR3 has 13 amino acids. In germline, CDR1 is SQVTM, CDR2 ANQGSEA. The CDR3 loop reads CSFRGLGGNTIYF. The CDR3 DNA reads as TGCAGCTTCAGGGGGCTAGGAGGAAACACCATATACTTT.

Only a few counts were recorded for this clone. This chain's CDR3 is CASSRRTVSGPQHF. The CDR3 DNA reads as TGTGCCAGCAGTAGGCGGACAGTCTCTGGGCCCCAGCATTTT. The V gene is TRBV6-1, the J gene TRBJ1-5, with a weak D call TRBD1 (6 bases). Trimming removed 5 bases from V and 9 bases from J, with 17 bases in between. The CDR3 totals 14 residues. CDR1 is MNHNS, CDR2 SASEGT, per germline.

This chain uses TRBV15 with TRBJ1-4; D is unresolved. Germline CDR1 and CDR2: LNHNV and YYDKDF (reference sequence). V lost 5 bases and J lost 5, with 9 bases in between. This CDR3 comprises 13 residues. CDR3 coding DNA: TGTGCCACCAGCGGAGGATCAAATGAAAAACTGTTTTTT. It translates to CATSGGSNEKLFF.

This rearrangement joins TRBV28 to TRBJ2-2; a weak D match, TRBD2 (5 bases). The V end was cut by 2 bases, the J end by 1 base, with 11 bases between. Germline CDR1 MDHEN, CDR2 SYDVKM. CDR3 size: 16 residues. Written as DNA, the CDR3 is TGTGCCAGCAGTTTACCCCCTAGCTGGAACACCGGGGAGCTGTTTTTT. Translated: CASSLPPSWNTGELFF.

The sample holds one count of this clone. This rearrangement joins TRBV5-1 to TRBJ2-1, with TRBD1 matching over 8 bases. CDR3 length: 15 amino acids. Germline V lookup: CDR1 SGHRS, CDR2 YFSETQ. Losses at the gene ends were 0 bases for V and 5 bases for J; bases not matched to a gene: 4. CDR3 protein: CASSLVRDRNNEQFF. CDR3 nucleotides: TGCGCCAGCAGCTTGGTCCGGGACAGGAACAATGAGCAGTTCTTC.